This T cell receptor (beta chain) emerged from a study of T cell responses to AZD1222 COVID-19 vaccine. A word on this clone: The target antigen is unknown.

TCRdb's copy holds only in-frame clones and misses some; the assay was immunoSEQ multiplex PCR. The sample includes some 150,000 clones, 89% of them seen just once. General study points: Spike was spanned by vaccine-associated CD4 TCRs, with dominance at 160-218 and 743-854. Within unmutated variant regions lay the reported targets of nearly half of spike-specific TCRs. Repertoire sampling happened only post peak T cell response.

V was cut by 4 bases and J by 0 bases, with 10 bases left in between. Germline values: CDR1 LGHDT, CDR2 YNNKEL (reference sequence). CDR3 length: 15 residues. The V gene is TRBV3-1 (or the pseudogene TRBV3-2), the J gene TRBJ2-1; a weak D match, TRBD2 (5 bases). The TCR comes from an adult who received the AZD1222 COVID-19 vaccine. The material was peripheral blood, obtained 28 days after the second AZD1222 dose. Here the CDR3 reads CASSLSGTSYNEQFF. The CDR3 DNA sequence: TGTGCCAGCAGCCTGAGCGGAACCTCCTACAATGAGCAGTTCTTC.